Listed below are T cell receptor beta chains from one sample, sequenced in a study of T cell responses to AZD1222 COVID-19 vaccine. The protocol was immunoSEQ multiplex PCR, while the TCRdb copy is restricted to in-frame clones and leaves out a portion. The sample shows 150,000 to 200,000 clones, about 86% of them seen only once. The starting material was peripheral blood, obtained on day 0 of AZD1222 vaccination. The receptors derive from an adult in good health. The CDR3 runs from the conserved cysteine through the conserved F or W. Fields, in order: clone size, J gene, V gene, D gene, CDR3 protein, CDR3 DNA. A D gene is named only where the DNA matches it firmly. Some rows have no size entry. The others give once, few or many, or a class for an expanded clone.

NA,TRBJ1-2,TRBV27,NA,CASSLSFRGAAVSYTF,TGTGCCAGCAGTTTATCGTTTCGGGGAGCGGCCGTAAGCTACACCTTC
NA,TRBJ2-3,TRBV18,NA,CASSLLGRGTAKDTQYF,TGTGCCAGCTCACTGCTGGGACGCGGGACAGCAAAAGATACGCAGTATTTT
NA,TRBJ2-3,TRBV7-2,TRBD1,CASSLGWDRLTDTQYF,TGTGCCAGCAGCTTAGGGTGGGACAGGTTGACAGATACGCAGTATTTT
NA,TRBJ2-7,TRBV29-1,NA,CSVEDRTGTNYEQYF,TGCAGCGTTGAAGATCGAACAGGGACAAATTACGAGCAGTACTTC
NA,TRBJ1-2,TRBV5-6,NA,CASRPEAQGPKPYGYTF,TGTGCCAGCAGACCAGAGGCCCAGGGGCCTAAACCCTATGGCTACACCTTC
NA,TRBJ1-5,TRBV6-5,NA,CASTLIPGNQPQHF,TGTGCCAGCACCCTGATACCGGGCAATCAGCCCCAGCATTTT
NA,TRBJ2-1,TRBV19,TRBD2,CASTPFSGASSYNEQFF,TGTGCCAGTACCCCATTTAGCGGGGCCAGCTCCTACAATGAGCAGTTCTTC
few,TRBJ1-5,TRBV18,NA,CASSPDSWSQHF,TGTGCCAGCTCACCAGACTCGTGGTCCCAGCATTTT
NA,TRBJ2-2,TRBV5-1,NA,CASKLTGPNTGELFF,TGCGCCAGCAAACTGACAGGACCGAACACCGGGGAGCTGTTTTTT
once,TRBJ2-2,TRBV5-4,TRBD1,CASSDNRGRTGELFF,TGTGCCAGCAGCGACAACAGGGGAAGGACCGGGGAGCTGTTTTTT
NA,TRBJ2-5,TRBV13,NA,CASKGTNQETQYF,TGTGCCAGCAAGGGGACAAACCAAGAGACCCAGTACTTC
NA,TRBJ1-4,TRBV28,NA,CASNRDNEKLFF,TGTGCCAGCAACCGGGATAATGAAAAACTGTTTTTT
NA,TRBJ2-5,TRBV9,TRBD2,CASSVGTKHRAQETQYF,TGTGCCAGCAGCGTCGGGACTAAGCATCGAGCCCAAGAGACCCAGTACTTC
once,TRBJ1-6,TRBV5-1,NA,CASSPGPLGYNSPLHF,TGCGCCAGCAGCCCCGGACCCCTAGGATATAATTCACCCCTCCACTTT
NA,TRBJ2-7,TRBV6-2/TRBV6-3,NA,CASSSPRSLESEQYF,TGTGCCAGCAGTTCGCCCCGGTCCCTAGAATCCGAGCAGTACTTC
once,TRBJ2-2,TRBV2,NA,CASSQDTGELFF,TGTGCCAGCAGTCAGGACACCGGGGAGCTGTTTTTT
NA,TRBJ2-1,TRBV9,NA,CASSLGQYNEQFF,TGTGCCAGCAGCCTAGGACAGTACAATGAGCAGTTCTTC
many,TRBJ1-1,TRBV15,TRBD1,CATSRDYRTGNTEAFF,TGTGCCACCAGCAGAGATTATCGGACAGGAAACACTGAAGCTTTCTTT
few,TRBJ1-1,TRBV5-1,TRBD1,CASSRTGWDTEAFF,TGCGCCAGCAGCAGGACAGGGTGGGACACTGAAGCTTTCTTT
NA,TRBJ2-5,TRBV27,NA,CASSISRVGTQYF,TGTGCCAGCAGTATCTCAAGGGTTGGGACCCAGTACTTC
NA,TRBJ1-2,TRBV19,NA,CASSSSLGSGIGYTF,TGTGCCAGTAGTTCCTCATTAGGGTCTGGAATTGGCTACACCTTC
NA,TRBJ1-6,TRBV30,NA,CAWRRINSPLHF,TGTGCCTGGAGGCGAATTAATTCACCCCTCCACTTT
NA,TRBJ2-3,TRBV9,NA,CASSVGGTPWDTQYF,TGTGCCAGCAGCGTAGGGGGGACCCCGTGGGATACGCAGTATTTT
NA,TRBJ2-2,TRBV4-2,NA,CASSQDSRSDTGELFF,TGTGCCAGCAGCCAAGACAGTCGGTCGGACACCGGGGAGCTGTTTTTT
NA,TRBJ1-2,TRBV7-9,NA,CASSFLREGPYGYTF,TGTGCCAGCAGCTTCCTCCGGGAGGGTCCCTATGGCTACACCTTC
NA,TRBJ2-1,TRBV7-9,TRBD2,CASSLLGLAGGSSYNEQFF,TGTGCCAGCAGCTTACTCGGACTAGCGGGGGGAAGCTCCTACAATGAGCAGTTCTTC
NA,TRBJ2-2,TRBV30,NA,CAWGRRSTGELFF,TGTGCCTGGGGCCGGAGAAGCACCGGGGAGCTGTTTTTT
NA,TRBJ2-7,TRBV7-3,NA,CASSLEPRGDYEQYF,TGTGCCAGCAGCTTAGAACCCCGCGGAGATTACGAGCAGTACTTC
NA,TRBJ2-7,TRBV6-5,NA,CASSYSGGGGYEQYF,TGTGCCAGCAGTTACTCGGGGGGGGGCGGCTACGAGCAGTACTTC
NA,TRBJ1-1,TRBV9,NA,CASSVEQTLTEAFF,TGTGCCAGCAGCGTAGAACAGACTCTGACTGAAGCTTTCTTT
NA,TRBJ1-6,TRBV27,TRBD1,CASSLGTGNSPLHF,TGTGCCAGCAGTTTAGGGACAGGGAATTCACCCCTCCACTTT
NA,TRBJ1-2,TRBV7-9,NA,CASSLGTGYYGYTF,TGTGCCAGCAGCTTAGGCACAGGCTACTATGGCTACACCTTC
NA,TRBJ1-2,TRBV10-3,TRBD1,CAISEGQGRNYGYTF,TGTGCCATCAGTGAGGGACAGGGAAGGAACTATGGCTACACCTTC
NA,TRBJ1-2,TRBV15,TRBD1,CATSRMGTGSGYTF,TGTGCCACCAGCAGGATGGGGACAGGAAGCGGCTACACCTTC
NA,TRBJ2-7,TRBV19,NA,CASLGASREQYF,TGTGCCAGTCTCGGGGCCTCCAGGGAGCAGTACTTC
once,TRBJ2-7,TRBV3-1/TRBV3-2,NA,CASSLRGDTSYEQYF,TGTGCCAGCAGTCTACGCGGGGATACATCCTACGAGCAGTACTTC
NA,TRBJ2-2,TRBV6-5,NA,CASSLDRMAGELFF,TGTGCCAGCAGCTTGGACAGAATGGCCGGGGAGCTGTTTTTT
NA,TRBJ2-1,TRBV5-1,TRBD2,CASSLEGTSNEQFF,TGCGCCAGCAGCTTGGAAGGGACTAGCAATGAGCAGTTCTTC
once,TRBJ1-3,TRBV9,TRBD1,CASSVGQGEFSGNTIYF,TGTGCCAGCAGCGTAGGACAGGGAGAATTCTCTGGAAACACCATATATTTT
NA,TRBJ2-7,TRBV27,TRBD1,CASSLTGAYEQYF,TGTGCCAGCAGTCTGACAGGGGCCTACGAGCAGTACTTC
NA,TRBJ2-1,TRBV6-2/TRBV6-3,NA,CASSSPSIGHAEQFF,TGTGCCAGCAGTTCCCCCTCTATCGGCCATGCTGAGCAGTTCTTC
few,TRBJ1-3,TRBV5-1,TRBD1,CASSSTGAGNTIYF,TGCGCCAGCAGCTCGACAGGGGCAGGAAACACCATATATTTT
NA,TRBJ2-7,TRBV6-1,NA,CASSEDIRTSYTYEQYF,TGTGCCAGCAGTGAGGATATTCGGACCTCTTATACCTACGAGCAGTACTTC
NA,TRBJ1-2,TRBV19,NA,CASSETAGYYGYTF,TGTGCCAGTAGTGAGACGGCCGGTTACTATGGCTACACCTTC
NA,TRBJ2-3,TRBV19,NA,CASRRTSTDTQYF,TGTGCCAGTAGGCGTACTAGCACAGATACGCAGTATTTT
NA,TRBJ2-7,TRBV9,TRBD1,CASSVEPGGFYEQYF,TGTGCCAGCAGCGTAGAGCCAGGGGGCTTCTACGAGCAGTACTTC
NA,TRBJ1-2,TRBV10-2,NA,CASSESTGSNGYTF,TGCGCCAGCAGTGAGTCGACAGGCTCGAATGGCTACACCTTC